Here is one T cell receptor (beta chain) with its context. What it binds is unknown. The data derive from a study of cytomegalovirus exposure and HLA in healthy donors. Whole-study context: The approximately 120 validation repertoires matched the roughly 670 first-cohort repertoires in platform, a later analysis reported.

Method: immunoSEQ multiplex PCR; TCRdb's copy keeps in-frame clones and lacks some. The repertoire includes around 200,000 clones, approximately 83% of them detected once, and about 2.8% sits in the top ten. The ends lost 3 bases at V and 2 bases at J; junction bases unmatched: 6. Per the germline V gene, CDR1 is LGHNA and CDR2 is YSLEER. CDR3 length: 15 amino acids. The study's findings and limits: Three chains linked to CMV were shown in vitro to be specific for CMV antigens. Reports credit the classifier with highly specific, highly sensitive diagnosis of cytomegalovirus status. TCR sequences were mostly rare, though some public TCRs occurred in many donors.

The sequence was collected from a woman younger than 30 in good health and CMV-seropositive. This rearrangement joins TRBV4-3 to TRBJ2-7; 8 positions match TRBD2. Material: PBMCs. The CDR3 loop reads CASSQQRGSTYEQYF. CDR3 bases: TGCGCCAGCAGCCAGCAGCGGGGGTCAACCTACGAGCAGTACTTC.